The 8 T cell receptor beta chains given below trace back to one sample, sequenced in a study of cytomegalovirus exposure and HLA in healthy donors. It was with 60 Vbeta and 13 Jbeta primers that the PCR ran. Generated by immunoSEQ multiplex PCR, the TCRdb table keeps only in-frame clones and is missing some. The table shows 55,000 to 80,000 clones, with roughly 70% occurring only once. Specimen: PBMCs. These receptors were taken from a middle-aged man in good health and CMV-seropositive.

J is TRBJ2-7 and V is TRBV4-2, with a weak D call TRBD1 (7 bases). In germline, CDR1 is LGHNA, CDR2 YNFKEQ. This CDR3 has 17 amino acids. Trimming removed 4 bases from V and 0 bases from J, with 19 bases in between. CDR3 coding DNA: TGTGCCAGCAGCCCAGGGGGGTCGGCGCAAGGCTCCTACGAGCAGTACTTC. The encoded protein is CASSPGGSAQGSYEQYF.

The CDR3 region is CASGPGQRSYNEQFF. CDR3 DNA sequence: TGTGCCAGCGGTCCAGGACAGCGCTCGTACAATGAGCAGTTCTTC. This rearrangement joins TRBV6-1 to TRBJ2-1; tentatively, D is TRBD1 (6 bases). This CDR3 is 15 amino acids long. From germline, CDR1 is MNHNS and CDR2 SASEGT. Between the trimmed V and J ends, which lost 8 bases and 4 bases, there was a span of 18 bases.

This clone was found once. The V and J genes are TRBV27 and TRBJ1-5; 8 positions match TRBD1. This CDR3 is 19 amino acids long. Per the germline V gene, CDR1 is MNHEY and CDR2 is SMNVEV (reference sequence). V was pared by 6 bases and J by 3 bases, with 19 bases of the junction left unmatched. The CDR3 bases are TGTGCCAGCAGCTTTGGGACCATCTCCGGGACAGGTCTCAATCAGCCCCAGCATTTT. Amino acid sequence: CASSFGTISGTGLNQPQHF.

The V call is TRBV19, the J call TRBJ2-7, with D possibly matching TRBD1 (5 bases). The CDR3 loop spans 14 amino acids. Germline V gene lookup returns CDR1 LNHDA and CDR2 SQIVND (reference sequence). Deletions cut 2 bases from V and 2 bases from J, with 10 bases between. The chain's CDR3 is CASSISGQAYEQYF. In DNA form, the CDR3 reads TGTGCCAGTAGTATATCAGGACAAGCCTACGAGCAGTACTTC. The full variable domain, with the rest looked up from reference TRBV19 and TRBJ2-7, is DGGITQSPKYLFRKEGQNVTLSCEQNLNHDAMYWYRQDPGQGLRLIYYSQIVNDFQKGDIAEGYSVSREKKESFPLTVTSAQKNPTAFYLCASSISGQAYEQYFGPGTRLTVT.

The chain employs TRBV11-2 and TRBJ2-5; 10 nucleotides line up with TRBD2. The germline gives CDR1 SGHAT, CDR2 FQNNGV. The CDR3 is 17 residues long. The V and J ends lost 2 bases and 5 bases, in that order; junction bases with no gene match: 11. CDR3 amino acids: CASSLFGSGGLRETQYF. The CDR3 DNA is TGTGCCAGCAGCTTATTTGGTAGCGGGGGGCTCAGGGAGACCCAGTACTTC.

The table lists this clone with a few counts. V is TRBV6-1 and J is TRBJ1-4; 7 positions agree with TRBD1. There are 14 residues in the CDR3. The germline V gene has CDR1 MNHNS and CDR2 SASEGT. J was trimmed by 4 bases and V by 8 bases; bases with no gene match: 7. The CDR3 coding sequence is TGTGCCAGCCGTCCGACAGGGCATAATGAAAAACTGTTTTTT. It specifies CASRPTGHNEKLFF.

This clone was found a few times. J is TRBJ2-2 and V is TRBV6-5, with TRBD2 as a possible D gene (6 bases). Trimming took off 4 bases at V and 6 bases at J, with 12 bases between the two ends. Germline V gene sequence: CDR1 MNHEY, CDR2 SVGAGI. There are 14 residues in the CDR3. CDR3 coding DNA: TGTGCCAGCAGTTCCAGGACTACGGCCGGGGAGCTGTTTTTT. Protein: CASSSRTTAGELFF.

This chain connects TRBV30 to TRBJ1-5; no reliable D call. The length of the CDR3 is 12 residues. V lost 1 base to trimming and J lost 6 bases, with 7 bases between them. Germline V lookup: CDR1 GTSNPN, CDR2 SVGIG (reference sequence). CDR3 in DNA: TGTGCCTGGAGTGGAGGAGGTCAGCCCCAGCATTTT. Its protein product is CAWSGGGQPQHF.